Shown below are 16 T cell receptor beta chains from a single sample sequenced in a study of blood T cell repertoires in COVID-19 (dated by TCRdb to between 2020 and 2021). The library was built by means of the immunoSEQ multiplex PCR assay. This is the immuneACCESS table as TCRdb keeps it, with only in-frame sequences that have V and J called. A part of the clones is gone; compared with another copy, unresolved V genes explain less than half, and the rest is unexplained. The sample includes some 40,000 clones, with over 75% observed a single time. The ten largest clones add up to 34% of the sample. The sample was peripheral blood. Receptors were obtained from a man aged 65-85 years with active COVID-19.

CDR3 amino acids: CASSLGLDEQFF. The CDR3 DNA sequence: TGCGCCAGCAGCTTGGGGCTAGATGAGCAGTTCTTC. The chain couples TRBV5-1 to TRBJ2-1; no firm D call. V dropped 0 bases and J dropped 8 bases, with 6 bases sitting between them. The germline V gene encodes CDR1 SGHRS and CDR2 YFSETQ. The CDR3 is 12 amino acids.

The V and J genes are TRBV6-5 and TRBJ1-6, with TRBD1 identical over 9 bases. Germline V gives CDR1 MNHEY, CDR2 SVGAGI. The CDR3 covers 15 residues. The trim removed 4 bases at V and 6 bases at J, leaving 4 bases unmatched. The DNA of the CDR3 is TGTGCCAGCAGTTTACAGGGGGCAGGTAATTCACCCCTCCACTTT. It is translated as CASSLQGAGNSPLHF.

The rearrangement links TRBV30 to TRBJ2-7; tentatively, D is TRBD2 (5 bases). The V end lost 4 bases, the J end lost 0 bases, and 13 bases lay between the germline ends. From germline, CDR1 is GTSNPN and CDR2 SVGIG (reference sequence). This CDR3 has 14 residues. CDR3 residues: CAWKEGPLSYEQYF. The CDR3, as DNA: TGTGCCTGGAAAGAGGGTCCCCTCTCCTACGAGCAGTACTTC.

The J gene is TRBJ1-4, the V gene TRBV4-2, with TRBD1 as a possible D gene (5 bases). Per germline, CDR1 LGHNA and CDR2 YNFKEQ. The V gene lost 0 bases and the J gene lost 7 bases, with 15 bases spanning the gap. This CDR3 spans 16 amino acids. CDR3 nucleotides: TGTGCCAGCAGCCAAGACTCGGGTGGGGGGGGTGAAAAACTGTTTTTT. Its protein product is CASSQDSGGGGEKLFF.

The rearrangement uses TRBV4-3 and TRBJ2-3, with 8 bases fitting TRBD2. The CDR3 is 15 amino acids. Germline loops: CDR1 LGHNA, CDR2 YSLEER. Unmatched junction bases numbered 7, after V lost 4 bases and J lost 4 bases. For the CDR3, the DNA is TGCGCCAGCAGCCCGGGGGGGGGAACTTCAGATACGCAGTATTTT. Amino acid sequence: CASSPGGGTSDTQYF.

This clone was seen a single time. The rearrangement uses TRBV14 and TRBJ1-3; weak D call: TRBD1 (5 bases). Per germline, CDR1 SGHDN and CDR2 FVKESK. Trimming removed 7 bases at V and 0 bases at J, with 10 bases between. The CDR3 sequence is 14 residues long. The CDR3 DNA reads as TGTGCCAGCAAGTCGACAGTCTCTGGAAACACCATATATTTT. This sequence encodes CASKSTVSGNTIYF.

The chain uses TRBV7-9 and TRBJ1-1, with 8 bases aligning to TRBD1. Trimming removed 2 bases from V and 6 bases from J; junction bases left unmatched: 8. Germline V gene data show CDR1 as SEHNR and CDR2 as FQNEAQ (reference sequence). The CDR3 spans 15 residues. The CDR3: CASSLSRGRGSEAFF. CDR3 coding DNA: TGTGCCAGCAGCTTATCCAGGGGGCGCGGATCTGAAGCTTTCTTT.

The gene calls are TRBV6-2 or TRBV6-3 and TRBJ1-4; 9 bases map to TRBD1. The CDR3 is made up of 17 amino acids. Per germline, CDR1 MNHEY and CDR2 SVGEGT. V lost 5 bases to trimming and J lost 2 bases; unmatched junction nucleotides: 9. DNA of the CDR3: TGTGCCAGCAGTAGCCCGGGACAGGGAGCGACTAATGAAAAACTGTTTTTT. Its translation is CASSSPGQGATNEKLFF.

The genes are TRBV19 and TRBJ2-1, with TRBD2 as a possible D gene (6 bases). The CDR3 has 14 amino acids. The V gene's germline CDR1 is LNHDA and CDR2 SQIVND (reference sequence). Trimming took off 1 base at V and 8 bases at J, with 12 bases between the two ends. The CDR3, as DNA: TGTGCCAGTAGTATAGGTGGAGGGTGGGATGAGCAGTTCTTC. It encodes CASSIGGGWDEQFF.

The chain joins TRBV11-2 to TRBJ1-6; TRBD1 matches 7 bases. The CDR3 covers 17 residues. Germline CDR1 reads SGHAT; CDR2 reads FQNNGV. V lost 1 base, J lost 3 bases, and 6 bases stayed unmatched. CDR3 in DNA: TGTGCCAGCAGCTTAGGGGACAGTATGCTCTATAATTCACCCCTCCACTTT. Amino acids: CASSLGDSMLYNSPLHF.

The chain uses TRBV5-5 and TRBJ1-2, with D possibly TRBD1 on 5 matching bases. The CDR3 is made up of 15 amino acids. Trimming removed 7 bases at V and 7 bases at J, with 23 bases between. Germline V lookup: CDR1 SGHKS, CDR2 YYEKEE (reference sequence). CDR3 DNA sequence: TGTGCCAGCTTCCACTGGACGGGGGTTGGAGGTGGCTACACCTTC. Translating it yields CASFHWTGVGGGYTF.

V is TRBV30 and J is TRBJ2-7; 8 bases agree with TRBD1. The CDR3 loop spans 16 amino acids. The V gene's germline CDR1 is GTSNPN and CDR2 SVGIG (reference sequence). Unmatched junction bases numbered 9, after V lost 2 bases and J lost 0 bases. CDR3 amino acids: CAWSRQGTFSSYEQYF. The CDR3 bases are TGTGCCTGGAGTAGACAGGGGACTTTTAGCTCCTACGAGCAGTACTTC.

The rearrangement uses TRBV4-1 and TRBJ2-5, with D unclear. The CDR3 covers 13 residues. Trimming cost V 5 bases and J 5 bases, with 12 bases left between them. Germline V lookup: CDR1 MGHRA, CDR2 YSYEKL. DNA of the CDR3: TGCGCCAGCAGCACCCTCAGGTCGGAGACCCAGTACTTC. It codes for CASSTLRSETQYF.

This clone came up a few times. The chain is built from TRBV28 and TRBJ2-1; D possibly corresponds to TRBD2 (7 bases). V lost 7 bases to trimming and J lost 0 bases, with 19 bases between them. CDR3 length: 17 residues. Germline values: CDR1 MDHEN, CDR2 SYDVKM. DNA of the CDR3: TGTGCCAGCACCCCCAGCGGGACAACCAGCTCCTACAATGAGCAGTTCTTC. Its translation is CASTPSGTTSSYNEQFF.

As regards this clone: One end of the junction fails to match germline, which may point to a read error. The chain couples TRBV27 to TRBJ2-1; 7 bases agree with TRBD2. CDR3 length: 14 residues. CDR1 is MNHEY, CDR2 SMNVEV, per germline (reference sequence). Here the CDR3 reads CASRLAGSRNEQFF. The CDR3 DNA is TGTGCCAGCCGTTTAGCGGGCTCGAGGAATGAGCAGTTCTTC.

The rearrangement uses TRBV7-9 and TRBJ1-1; no clear D. Trimming stripped 2 bases from V and 1 base from J, with 11 bases between. The CDR3 extends over 15 amino acids. Germline-derived CDR1 and CDR2 are SEHNR and FQNEAQ (reference sequence). This CDR3 reads CASSLQGGPNTEAFF. The CDR3 nucleotides are TGTGCCAGCAGCTTACAAGGAGGGCCGAACACTGAAGCTTTCTTT.